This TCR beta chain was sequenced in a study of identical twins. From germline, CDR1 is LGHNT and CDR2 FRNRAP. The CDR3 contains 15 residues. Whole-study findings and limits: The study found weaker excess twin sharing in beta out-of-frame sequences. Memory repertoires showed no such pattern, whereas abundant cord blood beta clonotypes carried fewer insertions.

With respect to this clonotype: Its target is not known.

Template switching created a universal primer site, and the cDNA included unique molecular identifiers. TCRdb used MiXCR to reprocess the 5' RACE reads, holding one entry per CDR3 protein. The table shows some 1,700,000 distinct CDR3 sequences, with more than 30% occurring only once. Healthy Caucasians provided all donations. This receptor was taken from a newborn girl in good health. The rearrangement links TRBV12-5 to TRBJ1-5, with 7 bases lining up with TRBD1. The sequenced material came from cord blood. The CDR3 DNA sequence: TGTGCCCAATGGGTACAGGGGAAGGATCAGCAGCCCCAGCATTTT. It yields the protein CAQWVQGKDQQPQHF.